This T cell receptor beta chain was retrieved from a study of cytomegalovirus exposure and HLA in healthy donors. About the research overall: Drawn from HLA-typed donors, 80 million to 95 million unique TCRs were held in an early data release.

Only a few counts were recorded for this clone. The target antigen is unknown. Study-wide points: The authors assumed roughly uniform sequencing depth across donors for presence/absence analyses. A later analysis linked some 18,000 TCR beta sequences to HLA alleles at 0.05 false discovery rate.

CDR1 is KGHSH, CDR2 LQKENI, per germline. V was shortened by 3 bases and J by 7 bases, with 12 bases between the two germline ends. The CDR3 covers 14 residues. PCR primers comprised 60 Vbeta and 13 Jbeta primers. Assay used: immunoSEQ multiplex PCR; TCRdb lists only in-frame clones, some missing. The profile shows 80,000 to 100,000 clones, roughly two thirds of them singletons. The chain has TRBV18 and TRBJ2-2, with D perhaps TRBD1 (5 bases). The receptor's source is a man in his fifties in good health and CMV-seronegative. Material for sequencing was PBMCs. In DNA, the CDR3 is TGTGCCAGCTCACCCTACACAGGAAACGGGGAGCTGTTTTTT. It specifies CASSPYTGNGELFF.